This T cell receptor (beta chain) was found in a study of T cells after yellow fever vaccination. The germline V gene encodes CDR1 MNHEY and CDR2 SVGEGT. CDR3 length equals 17 residues. Trimming pared 2 bases from V and 3 bases from J, leaving 17 bases between. UMIs and a universal primer site were added when TCR cDNA was made by 5'RACE template switching. TCRdb re-called the 5' RACE reads with MiXCR, one entry per CDR3 protein. This table holds 620,000 or so distinct CDR3 sequences, 17% found once. V is TRBV6-2 or TRBV6-3 and J is TRBJ2-4; D is perhaps TRBD1 (6 bases). The input for sequencing was PBMCs, taken about 5 days after the first yellow fever vaccination. This receptor was taken from a man aged 18 to 29 who received the YFV17D yellow fever vaccine. The CDR3 loop reads CASSYAQGKGGKNIQYF. The CDR3, as DNA: TGTGCCAGCAGTTACGCTCAGGGGAAAGGGGGCAAAAACATTCAGTACTTC.